Below are 26 T cell receptor beta chains sequenced from a single sample in a study of cytomegalovirus exposure and HLA in healthy donors. Use of 60 Vbeta and 13 Jbeta primers characterized the PCR. Assay: immunoSEQ multiplex PCR; the TCRdb copy retains only in-frame clones and omits some. The data show more than 110,000 clones, with roughly four fifths seen just once and approximately 1.5% held by the top ten. Sequencing was done on a sample of PBMCs. All receptors come from a man aged 25 to 45 in good health and CMV-seropositive.

DNA for the CDR3: TGTGCCAGCAGCTCTTTAGCGGGGAGAACAGATACGCAGTATTTT. It yields the protein CASSSLAGRTDTQYF. V usage is TRBV7-6 and J usage is TRBJ2-3; 8 positions match TRBD2. Germline values: CDR1 SGHVS, CDR2 FNYEAQ. CDR3 length equals 15 residues. V was clipped by 4 bases and J by 3 bases; unmatched bases: 6.

The chain combines TRBV14 with TRBJ2-2, with D unclear. V was pared by 0 bases and J by 5 bases, with 4 bases between. Germline V gene sequence: CDR1 SGHDN, CDR2 FVKESK. The CDR3 runs 13 residues. The CDR3 coding sequence is TGTGCCAGCAGCCAAGATCGGACCGGGGAGCTGTTTTTT. Its translation is CASSQDRTGELFF.

This clone was picked up a small number of times. The chain uses TRBV5-1 and TRBJ2-7; D is tentatively TRBD1 or TRBD2 (7 bases each). The ends were cut back, 4 bases at V and 4 bases at J, with 18 bases in the middle. This CDR3 spans 15 amino acids. Germline CDR1 is SGHRS and CDR2 is YFSETQ. CDR3 amino acids: CASSMGGTDLYEQYF. In nucleotides, the CDR3 is TGCGCCAGCAGCATGGGGGGGACAGATCTATACGAGCAGTACTTC.

V usage is TRBV18 and J usage is TRBJ1-4; TRBD1 aligns across 8 bases. From germline, CDR1 is KGHSH and CDR2 LQKENI. The CDR3 consists of 15 residues. The ends lost 1 base at V and 8 bases at J; junction bases unmatched: 6. For the CDR3, the DNA is TGTGCCAGCTCACCACAGACAGGGGAAAGGGAAAAACTGTTTTTT. It is translated as CASSPQTGEREKLFF.

This sequence joins TRBV6-5 and TRBJ1-6; weak D call: TRBD1 (6 bases). Germline lookup yields CDR1 MNHEY and CDR2 SVGAGI. This CDR3 is built from 16 residues. Trimming took off 4 bases at V and 1 base at J, with 11 bases between the two ends. CDR3 sequence reads: CASSSDRTSYNSPLHF. The CDR3 coding sequence is TGTGCCAGCAGTTCCGACAGGACTTCCTATAATTCACCCCTCCACTTT.

As to this clone: Within the sample, other DNA sequences also encode this same CDR3. The genes are TRBV18 and TRBJ1-1; D is unclear. Germline CDR1 is KGHSH and CDR2 is LQKENI. The CDR3 spans 13 residues. The V and J ends lost 3 bases and 1 base respectively, with 6 bases between them. Here the CDR3 DNA reads TGTGCCAGCTCACCCCCCGGGAACACTGAAGCTTTCTTT. This encodes CASSPPGNTEAFF.

V usage is TRBV5-1 and J usage is TRBJ2-5; 8 bases align to TRBD1. Per the germline V gene, CDR1 is SGHRS and CDR2 is YFSETQ. The CDR3 length is 13 residues. The ends lost 10 bases at V and 11 bases at J; junction bases unmatched: 16. CDR3 in DNA: TGCGCCGTGAGTGAGACAGGGGTTGAGGAGCAGTACTTC. It is translated as CAVSETGVEEQYF.

The chain combines TRBV7-7 with TRBJ2-1; a possible D gene is TRBD1 (5 bases). The CDR3 loop spans 15 amino acids. Looked up from germline, CDR1 is SSHAT and CDR2 is FNYEAQ (reference sequence). V lost 1 base to trimming and J lost 8 bases, with 15 bases between them. CDR3 loop: CASSLGGSTTDEQFF. CDR3 DNA: TGTGCCAGCAGCTTAGGGGGCTCTACTACCGATGAGCAGTTCTTC.

This rearrangement joins TRBV11-2 to TRBJ1-6, with D tentatively TRBD1 (6 bases). V lost 5 bases and J lost 10, with 24 bases in between. The CDR3 is made up of 17 amino acids. Germline CDR1 reads SGHAT; CDR2 reads FQNNGV. The CDR3 region is CASSRGGGGGVGSPLHF. The CDR3 DNA sequence: TGTGCCAGCAGCCGGGGGGGAGGGGGAGGGGTTGGGTCACCCCTCCACTTT.

J is TRBJ2-5 and V is TRBV7-9; the D is unclear. The V end was cut by 1 base, the J end by 2 bases, with 11 bases between. From germline, CDR1 is SEHNR and CDR2 FQNEAQ (reference sequence). This CDR3 is built from 15 residues. For the CDR3, the DNA is TGTGCCAGCAGCTTAGGGATTTCAGGACAAGAGACCCAGTACTTC. Its protein is CASSLGISGQETQYF.

The V call is TRBV5-1, the J call TRBJ2-2; 11 bases align to TRBD2. Germline assignment: CDR1 SGHRS and CDR2 YFSETQ. With 0 bases clipped from V and 4 bases from J, the junction kept 2 bases outside the gene matches. The CDR3 has 16 residues. The CDR3 spells CASSLGLAGGTGELFF. CDR3 DNA sequence: TGCGCCAGCAGCTTGGGCCTAGCGGGGGGCACCGGGGAGCTGTTTTTT. The whole variable domain, remainder taken from reference TRBV5-1 and TRBJ2-2, is KAGVTQTPRYLIKTRGQQVTLSCSPISGHRSVSWYQQTPGQGLQFLFEYFSETQRNKGNFPGRFSGRQFSNSRSEMNVSTLELGDSALYLCASSLGLAGGTGELFFGEGSRLTVL.

V gene TRBV28 combines with J gene TRBJ2-7, with no clear D. Germline CDR1 is MDHEN and CDR2 is SYDVKM. The V gene lost 6 bases and the J gene lost 6 bases, with 15 bases spanning the gap. The length of the CDR3 is 13 residues. The CDR3 DNA follows: TGTGCCAGCAGCTCCCCTCCGCGGTTCGAGCAGTACTTC. Amino acid sequence: CASSSPPRFEQYF. The variable domain in full, with the rest retrieved from reference TRBV28 and TRBJ2-7, is DVKVTQSSRYLVKRTGEKVFLECVQDMDHENMFWYRQDPGLGLRLIYFSYDVKMKEKGDIPEGYSVSREKKERFSLILESASTNQTSMYLCASSSPPRFEQYFGPGTRLTVT.

The CDR3 DNA reads as TGTGCCAGCAGCCATCAGTCGTCCCGCGAGCAGTACTTC. Translated: CASSHQSSREQYF. The chain carries TRBV11-2 and TRBJ2-7, with D unclear. The V and J ends lost 5 bases and 6 bases respectively, with 14 bases between them. Looked up from germline, CDR1 is SGHAT and CDR2 is FQNNGV. The CDR3 is made up of 13 amino acids. Full variable domain (rest looked up from reference TRBV11-2 and TRBJ2-7): EAGVAQSPRYKIIEKRQSVAFWCNPISGHATLYWYQQILGQGPKLLIQFQNNGVVDDSQLPKDRFSAERLKGVDSTLKIQPAKLEDSAVYLCASSHQSSREQYFGPGTRLTVT.

J is TRBJ2-3 and V is TRBV2, with 8 bases aligning to TRBD2. This CDR3 spans 15 amino acids. V trimming: 6 bases; J trimming: 2 bases; junction bases outside the gene matches: 7. CDR1 SNHLY and CDR2 FYNNEI come from the germline V gene. In nucleotides, the CDR3 is TGTGCCAGCAGAGATAGCGGGGCCTCCACAGATACGCAGTATTTT. This encodes CASRDSGASTDTQYF.

This clone has only one observation. The rearrangement joins TRBV6-5 to TRBJ1-6, with D possibly being TRBD1 (6 bases). This CDR3 has 14 residues. Germline-derived CDR1 and CDR2 are MNHEY and SVGAGI. V lost 10 bases, J lost 9 bases, and 19 bases lay in between. CDR3 nucleotide sequence: TGTGCCACAAGGGGGGGAGCAGAGTCTTCACCCCTCCACTTT. Its protein product is CATRGGAESSPLHF.

The genes are TRBV19 and TRBJ2-5; TRBD2 is a possible D gene (7 bases). The V end lost 3 bases, the J end lost 6 bases, and 17 bases lay between the germline ends. CDR3 length: 15 residues. The germline CDR1 and CDR2 sequences are LNHDA and SQIVND (reference sequence). CDR3 protein: CASSMGGGDGKTQYF. The CDR3 region has the DNA TGTGCCAGTAGTATGGGAGGGGGGGATGGGAAGACCCAGTACTTC.

J is TRBJ2-7 and V is TRBV10-3; 7 nucleotides align to TRBD1. Germline CDR1 reads ENHRY; CDR2 reads SYGVKD. V trimming: 7 bases; J trimming: 6 bases; junction bases outside the gene matches: 9. The CDR3 length is 13 residues. The CDR3 DNA sequence: TGTGCCATCACCCGCGACAGGGCCAGCGAGCAGTACTTC. It codes for CAITRDRASEQYF.

This sequence joins TRBV19 and TRBJ1-2; 8 bases agree with TRBD1. After removal of 5 bases from V and 6 bases from J, the junction contained 8 bases not matched to a gene. The germline V gene has CDR1 LNHDA and CDR2 SQIVND (reference sequence). The CDR3 covers 14 residues. CDR3 sequence (DNA): TGTGCCAGTAGTGCAGGGGGCGGAGGCAATGGCTACACCTTC. It is translated as CASSAGGGGNGYTF.

The chain uses TRBV25-1 and TRBJ2-7; a possible D gene is TRBD1 (5 bases). CDR1 is MGHDK, CDR2 SYGVNS, per germline. V was cut by 2 bases and J by 4 bases, with 15 bases left in between. This CDR3 is built from 15 residues. CDR3 nucleotides: TGTGCCAGCAGTGAAGAGGACAACTACTTTTACGAGCAGTACTTC. It specifies CASSEEDNYFYEQYF.

The rearrangement joins TRBV6-1 to TRBJ2-5, with D perhaps matching TRBD1 (6 bases). Matching the DNA end better, TRBJ2-7 makes the J call doubtful. This CDR3 spans 14 amino acids. Germline V gives CDR1 MNHNS, CDR2 SASEGT. This CDR3 reads CASSDWQGSYEQYF. CDR3 nucleotide sequence: TGTGCCAGCAGTGATTGGCAGGGGTCCTACGAGCAGTACTTC.

CDR3 in DNA: TGTGCCAGCAGGTCTACAGGGCGACGGGGCTACACCTTC. Its protein product is CASRSTGRRGYTF. The chain employs TRBV6-1 and TRBJ1-2; D perhaps matches TRBD1 (6 bases). CDR3 length: 13 residues. In germline, CDR1 is MNHNS, CDR2 SASEGT. Trimming removed 6 bases at V and 8 bases at J, with 16 bases between.

The rearrangement joins TRBV14 to TRBJ2-7; possibly TRBD2 for D (6 bases). V lost 4 bases and J 0 bases, leaving 10 bases between the germline ends. The CDR3 is 14 residues long. Per the germline V gene, CDR1 is SGHDN and CDR2 is FVKESK. CDR3 nucleotide sequence: TGTGCCAGCAGCCGTGGGGGGAGCTCCTACGAGCAGTACTTC. Translated: CASSRGGSSYEQYF. Full variable domain (remainder filled in from reference TRBV14 and TRBJ2-7): EAGVTQFPSHSVIEKGQTVTLRCDPISGHDNLYWYRRVMGKEIKFLLHFVKESKQDESGMPNNRFLAERTGGTYSTLKVQPAELEDSGVYFCASSRGGSSYEQYFGPGTRLTVT.

In this sample, this clone turned up a few times. This chain joins TRBV7-9 and TRBJ2-7; D is ambiguous. Per the germline V gene, CDR1 is SEHNR and CDR2 is FQNEAQ (reference sequence). V lost 4 bases, J lost 4 bases, and 11 bases lay in between. This CDR3 comprises 13 residues. CDR3 loop: CASSSYNKYEQYF. The CDR3 nucleotides read TGTGCCAGCAGCTCATACAATAAGTACGAGCAGTACTTC.

This clone was counted a single time. The CDR3 here is CASSMTGLASTDTQYF. CDR3 coding DNA: TGTGCCAGCAGCATGACAGGGCTAGCGAGCACAGATACGCAGTATTTT. V is TRBV9 and J is TRBJ2-3; TRBD1 is a possible D gene (7 bases). The germline CDR1 and CDR2 sequences are SGDLS and YYNGEE. Between the trimmed V and J ends, which lost 4 bases and 0 bases, there was a span of 15 bases. The CDR3 runs to 16 residues.

The genes are TRBV5-1 and TRBJ2-7, with TRBD1 identical over 10 bases. The CDR3 is 14 residues long. With V trimmed by 4 bases and J by 3 bases, 4 bases remained unmatched. The germline CDR1 and CDR2 sequences are SGHRS and YFSETQ. The CDR3 region is CASSTGQGVYEQYF. In DNA form, the CDR3 reads TGCGCCAGCAGCACCGGACAGGGGGTCTACGAGCAGTACTTC.

This chain joins TRBV7-9 and TRBJ2-1, with 12 bases lining up with TRBD2. The CDR3 sequence is 17 residues long. Germline V CDR1 and CDR2: SEHNR, FQNEAQ (reference sequence). V was pared by 5 bases and J by 4 bases, with 9 bases of the junction left unmatched. CDR3 coding DNA: TGTGCCAGCAGCCCCAGACTAGCGGGGGCGGCGTACAATGAGCAGTTCTTC. Its translation is CASSPRLAGAAYNEQFF.